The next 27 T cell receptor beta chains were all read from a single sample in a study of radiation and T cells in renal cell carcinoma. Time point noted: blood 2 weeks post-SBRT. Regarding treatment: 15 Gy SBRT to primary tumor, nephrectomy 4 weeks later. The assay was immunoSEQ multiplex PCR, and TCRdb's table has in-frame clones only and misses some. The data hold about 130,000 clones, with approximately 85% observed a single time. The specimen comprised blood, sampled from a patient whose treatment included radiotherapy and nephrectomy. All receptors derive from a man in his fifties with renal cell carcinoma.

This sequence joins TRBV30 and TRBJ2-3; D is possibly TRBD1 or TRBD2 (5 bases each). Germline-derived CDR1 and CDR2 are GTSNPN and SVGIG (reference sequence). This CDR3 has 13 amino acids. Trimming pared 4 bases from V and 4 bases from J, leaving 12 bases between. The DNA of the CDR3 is TGTGCCTGGAACAAACTAGGGGCAGATACGCAGTATTTT. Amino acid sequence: CAWNKLGADTQYF. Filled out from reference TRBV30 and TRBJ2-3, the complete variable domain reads SQTIHQWPATLVQPVGSPLSLECTVEGTSNPNLYWYRQAAGRGLQLLFYSVGIGQISSEVPQNLSASRPQDRQFILSSKKLLLSDSGFYLCAWNKLGADTQYFGPGTRLTVL.

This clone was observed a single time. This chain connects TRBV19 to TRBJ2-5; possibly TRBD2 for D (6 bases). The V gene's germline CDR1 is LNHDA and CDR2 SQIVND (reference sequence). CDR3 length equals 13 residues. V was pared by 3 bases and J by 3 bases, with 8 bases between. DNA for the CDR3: TGTGCCAGTAGTATGTGGGGGGAAGAGACCCAGTACTTC. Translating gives CASSMWGEETQYF.

CDR3 nucleotides: TGTGCCAGCAGAGGGGACAGAGACTACGAGCAGTACTTC. It specifies CASRGDRDYEQYF. The rearrangement joins TRBV6-1 to TRBJ2-7; TRBD1 agrees at 7 bases. The V segment lost 6 bases and the J segment 3 bases; nucleotides outside the gene matches: 5. Germline CDR1 reads MNHNS; CDR2 reads SASEGT. CDR3 length equals 13 residues.

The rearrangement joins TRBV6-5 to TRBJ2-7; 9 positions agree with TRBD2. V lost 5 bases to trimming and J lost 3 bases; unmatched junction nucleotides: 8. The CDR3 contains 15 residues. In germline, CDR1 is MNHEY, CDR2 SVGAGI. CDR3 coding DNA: TGTGCCAGCAGTCCCCCGGGACTAGCAGGCTACGAGCAGTACTTC. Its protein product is CASSPPGLAGYEQYF.

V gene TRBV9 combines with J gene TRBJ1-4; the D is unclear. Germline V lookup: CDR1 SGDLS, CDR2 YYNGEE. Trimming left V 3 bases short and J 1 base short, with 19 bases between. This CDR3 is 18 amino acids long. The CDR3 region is CASSALPTEGVTNEKLFF. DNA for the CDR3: TGTGCCAGCAGCGCCCTACCGACTGAGGGAGTAACTAATGAAAAACTGTTTTTT.

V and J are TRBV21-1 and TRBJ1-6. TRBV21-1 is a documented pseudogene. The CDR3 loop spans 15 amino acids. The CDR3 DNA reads TGTGCCAGCAGCTCACCCCGGTTCGGGTGTTCACCCCTCCACTTT. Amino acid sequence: CASSSPRFGCSPLHF.

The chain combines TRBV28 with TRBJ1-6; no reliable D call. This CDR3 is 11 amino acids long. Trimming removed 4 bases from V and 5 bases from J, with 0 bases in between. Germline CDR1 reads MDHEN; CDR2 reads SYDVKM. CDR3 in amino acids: CASSYNSPLHF. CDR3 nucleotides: TGTGCCAGCAGTTATAATTCACCCCTCCACTTT.

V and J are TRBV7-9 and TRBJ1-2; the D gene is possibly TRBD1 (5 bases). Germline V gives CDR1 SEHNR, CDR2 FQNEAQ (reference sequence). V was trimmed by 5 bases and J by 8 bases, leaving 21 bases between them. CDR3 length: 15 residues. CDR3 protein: CASSPVARDRGGYTF. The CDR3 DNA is TGTGCCAGCAGCCCAGTTGCCCGGGACCGGGGGGGCTACACCTTC.

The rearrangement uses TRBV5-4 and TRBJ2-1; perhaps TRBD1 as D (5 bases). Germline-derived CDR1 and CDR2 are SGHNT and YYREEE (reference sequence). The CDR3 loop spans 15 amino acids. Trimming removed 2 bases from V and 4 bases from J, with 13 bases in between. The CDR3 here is CASSFRQGAYNEQFF. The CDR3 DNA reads TGTGCCAGCAGCTTCAGGCAAGGGGCTTACAATGAGCAGTTCTTC.

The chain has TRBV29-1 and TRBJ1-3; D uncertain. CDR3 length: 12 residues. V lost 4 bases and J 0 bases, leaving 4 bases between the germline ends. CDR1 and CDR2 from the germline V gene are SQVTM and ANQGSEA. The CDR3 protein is CSVVGSGNTIYF. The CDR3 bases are TGCAGCGTTGTCGGCTCTGGAAACACCATATATTTT.

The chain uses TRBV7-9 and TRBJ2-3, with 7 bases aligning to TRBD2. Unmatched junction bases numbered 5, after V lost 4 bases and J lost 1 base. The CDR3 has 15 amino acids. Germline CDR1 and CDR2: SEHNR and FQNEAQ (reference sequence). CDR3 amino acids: CASSSYAGGTDTQYF. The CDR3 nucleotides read TGTGCCAGCAGCTCTTACGCGGGGGGCACAGATACGCAGTATTTT.

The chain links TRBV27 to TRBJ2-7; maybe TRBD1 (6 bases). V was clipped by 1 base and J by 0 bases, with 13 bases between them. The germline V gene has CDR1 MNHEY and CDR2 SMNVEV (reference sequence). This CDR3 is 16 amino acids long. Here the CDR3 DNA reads TGTGCCAGCAGTTTATTAAGGACAGCCCACTCCTACGAGCAGTACTTC. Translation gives CASSLLRTAHSYEQYF.

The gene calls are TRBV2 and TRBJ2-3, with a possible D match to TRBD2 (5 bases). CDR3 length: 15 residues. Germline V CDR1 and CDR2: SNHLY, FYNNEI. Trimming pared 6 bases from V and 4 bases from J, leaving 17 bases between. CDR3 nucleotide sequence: TGTGCCAGCAGCGCCCAGGAGTCCGGGGCAGATACGCAGTATTTT. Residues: CASSAQESGADTQYF.

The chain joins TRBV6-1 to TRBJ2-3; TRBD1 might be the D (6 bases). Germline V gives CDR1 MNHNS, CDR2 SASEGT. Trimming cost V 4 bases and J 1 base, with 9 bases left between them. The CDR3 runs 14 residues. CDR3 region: CASSGRQGTDTQYF. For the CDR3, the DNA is TGTGCCAGCAGTGGTCGACAGGGCACAGATACGCAGTATTTT.

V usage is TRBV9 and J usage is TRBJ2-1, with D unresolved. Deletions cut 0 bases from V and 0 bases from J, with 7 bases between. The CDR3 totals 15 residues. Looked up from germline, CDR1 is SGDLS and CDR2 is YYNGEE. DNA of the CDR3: TGTGCCAGCAGCGTAGCCGAAAGCTCCTACAATGAGCAGTTCTTC. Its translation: CASSVAESSYNEQFF.

The CDR3 DNA reads TGTGCCAGCAGCGTTGGGACTAGCGTCTACGAGCAGTACTTC. Translation gives CASSVGTSVYEQYF. The rearrangement joins TRBV9 to TRBJ2-7; TRBD2 matches 10 bases. Germline V CDR1 and CDR2: SGDLS, YYNGEE. The CDR3 covers 14 residues. V lost 2 bases and J lost 3; bases outside the gene matches: 2. Using reference TRBV9 and TRBJ2-7 for the parts outside the CDR3, the full variable domain is DSGVTQTPKHLITATGQRVTLRCSPRSGDLSVYWYQQSLDQGLQFLIQYYNGEERAKGNILERFSAQQFPDLHSELNLSSLELGDSALYFCASSVGTSVYEQYFGPGTRLTVT.

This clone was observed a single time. The CDR3 sequence is CASSHLRGSDEQYF. The CDR3 nucleotides read TGTGCCAGCAGCCACTTGAGAGGGTCGGACGAGCAGTACTTC. The V call is TRBV14, the J call TRBJ2-7; D is possibly TRBD2 (5 bases). Trimming removed 3 bases from V and 5 bases from J, with 14 bases in between. The germline V gene has CDR1 SGHDN and CDR2 FVKESK. The CDR3 totals 14 residues.

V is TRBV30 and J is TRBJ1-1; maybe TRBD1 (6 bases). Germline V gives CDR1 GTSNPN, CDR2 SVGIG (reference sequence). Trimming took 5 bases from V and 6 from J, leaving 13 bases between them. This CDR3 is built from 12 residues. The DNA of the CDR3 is TGTGCCTGGGAGGAACAGGGAGCTGAAGCTTTCTTT. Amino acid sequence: CAWEEQGAEAFF. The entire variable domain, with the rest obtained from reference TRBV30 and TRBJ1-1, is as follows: SQTIHQWPATLVQPVGSPLSLECTVEGTSNPNLYWYRQAAGRGLQLLFYSVGIGQISSEVPQNLSASRPQDRQFILSSKKLLLSDSGFYLCAWEEQGAEAFFGQGTRLTVV.

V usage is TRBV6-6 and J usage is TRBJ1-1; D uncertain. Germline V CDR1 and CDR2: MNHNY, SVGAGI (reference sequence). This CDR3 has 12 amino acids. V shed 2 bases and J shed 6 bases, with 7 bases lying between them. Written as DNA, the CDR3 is TGTGCCAGCAGTTACGGAGGAGCTGAAGCTTTCTTT. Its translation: CASSYGGAEAFF.

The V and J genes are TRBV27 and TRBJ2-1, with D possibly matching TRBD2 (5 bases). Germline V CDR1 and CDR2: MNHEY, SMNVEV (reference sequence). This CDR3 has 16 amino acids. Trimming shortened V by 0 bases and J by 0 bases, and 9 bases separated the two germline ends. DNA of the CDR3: TGTGCCAGCAGTTTATCTGGCGGGTTCTCCTACAATGAGCAGTTCTTC. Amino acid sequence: CASSLSGGFSYNEQFF.

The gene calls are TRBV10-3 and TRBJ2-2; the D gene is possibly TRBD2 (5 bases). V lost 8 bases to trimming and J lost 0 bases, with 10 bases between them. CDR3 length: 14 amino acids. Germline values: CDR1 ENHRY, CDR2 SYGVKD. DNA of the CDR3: TGTGCCATCCGGATGGACTCGAACACCGGGGAGCTGTTTTTT. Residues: CAIRMDSNTGELFF.

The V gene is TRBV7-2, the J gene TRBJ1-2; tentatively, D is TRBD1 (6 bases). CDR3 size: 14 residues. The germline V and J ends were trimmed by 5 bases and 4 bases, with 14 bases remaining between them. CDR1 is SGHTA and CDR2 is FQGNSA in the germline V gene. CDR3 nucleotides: TGTGCCAGCAGCCTAGGTGGACAGATCTATGGCTACACCTTC. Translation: CASSLGGQIYGYTF.

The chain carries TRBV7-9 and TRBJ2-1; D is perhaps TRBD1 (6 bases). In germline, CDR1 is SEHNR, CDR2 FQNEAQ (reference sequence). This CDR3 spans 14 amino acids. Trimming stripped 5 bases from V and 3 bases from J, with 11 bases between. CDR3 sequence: CASSQGQNYNEQFF. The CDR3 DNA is TGTGCCAGCAGCCAAGGACAGAACTACAATGAGCAGTTCTTC.

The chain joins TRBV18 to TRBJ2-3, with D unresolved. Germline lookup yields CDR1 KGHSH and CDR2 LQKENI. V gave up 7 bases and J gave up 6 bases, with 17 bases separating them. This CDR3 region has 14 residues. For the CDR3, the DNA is TGTGCCAGCTTGGCCGATCCCATGGCTGATACGCAGTATTTT. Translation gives CASLADPMADTQYF.

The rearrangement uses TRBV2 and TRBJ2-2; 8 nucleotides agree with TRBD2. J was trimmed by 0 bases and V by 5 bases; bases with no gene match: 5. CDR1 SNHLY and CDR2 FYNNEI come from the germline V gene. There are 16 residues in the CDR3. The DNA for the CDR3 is TGTGCCAGCAGTAATCGACTAGCGACGAACACCGGGGAGCTGTTTTTT. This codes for CASSNRLATNTGELFF.

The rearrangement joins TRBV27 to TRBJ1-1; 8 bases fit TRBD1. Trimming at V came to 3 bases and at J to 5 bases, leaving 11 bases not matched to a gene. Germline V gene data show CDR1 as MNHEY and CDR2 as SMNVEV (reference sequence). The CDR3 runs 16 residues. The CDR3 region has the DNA TGTGCCAGCAGTTTTCAAACAGGGGGGGGAGGAACTGAAGCTTTCTTT. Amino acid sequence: CASSFQTGGGGTEAFF.

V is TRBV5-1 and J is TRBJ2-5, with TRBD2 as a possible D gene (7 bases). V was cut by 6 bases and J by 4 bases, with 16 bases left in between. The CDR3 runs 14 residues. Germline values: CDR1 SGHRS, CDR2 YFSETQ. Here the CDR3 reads CASNPGGGGETQYF. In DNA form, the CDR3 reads TGCGCCAGCAATCCCGGGGGAGGGGGAGAGACCCAGTACTTC.